This entry lists 5 T cell receptor beta chains sequenced from one sample in a study of patients and donors after allogeneic stem cell transplantation. TCRdb analysed the RT-PCR reads with MiXCR anew, one entry per CDR3 protein. The sample holds roughly 880,000 distinct CDR3 sequences, around 17% seen once. Sequencing was done on a sample of blood, either unsorted or a sorted T cell fraction (not recorded which). These receptors were taken from a human donor who was either an allogeneic HSCT recipient or a stem cell or donor lymphocyte infusion donor (not recorded which). It is not recorded whose cells these are; they may come from a transplant donor.

The rearrangement uses TRBV19 and TRBJ2-3; no clear D. The CDR3 extends over 12 amino acids. The germline V gene has CDR1 LNHDA and CDR2 SQIVND (reference sequence). The V end was cut by 3 bases, the J end by 6 bases, with 7 bases between. The CDR3 loop reads CASSIYRDTQYF. CDR3 nucleotide sequence: TGTGCCAGTAGTATCTATCGGGATACGCAGTATTTT. Full variable domain (outside the CDR3, taken from reference TRBV19 and TRBJ2-3): DGGITQSPKYLFRKEGQNVTLSCEQNLNHDAMYWYRQDPGQGLRLIYYSQIVNDFQKGDIAEGYSVSREKKESFPLTVTSAQKNPTAFYLCASSIYRDTQYFGPGTRLTVL.

The chain employs TRBV24-1 and TRBJ1-1; a weak D match, TRBD1 (6 bases). The ends were cut back, 7 bases at V and 2 bases at J, with 22 bases in the middle. This CDR3 has 17 amino acids. The germline CDR1 and CDR2 sequences are KGHDR and SFDVKD. In nucleotides, the CDR3 is TGTGCCACCAGGAGTTCACGGCCGGGACATAGAAACACTGAAGCTTTCTTT. Its protein product is CATRSSRPGHRNTEAFF.

This clonotype came up a few times. The rearrangement links TRBV7-3 to TRBJ2-1; no reliable D call. Trimming cost V 5 bases and J 4 bases, with 15 bases left between them. In germline, CDR1 is SGHTA, CDR2 FQGTGA. CDR3 length equals 15 residues. CDR3 amino acids: CASSPQKSLYNEQFF. The CDR3 DNA follows: TGTGCCAGCAGCCCCCAGAAAAGTCTTTACAATGAGCAGTTCTTC.

This clonotype was observed a few times. This sequence joins TRBV2 and TRBJ2-7; TRBD2 matches 8 bases. The CDR3 is 15 residues long. Germline V gives CDR1 SNHLY, CDR2 FYNNEI. J was trimmed by 3 bases and V by 4 bases; bases with no gene match: 8. This chain's CDR3 is CASSGSRTSLYEQYF. Here the CDR3 DNA reads TGTGCCAGCAGTGGCTCTAGGACTAGCCTCTACGAGCAGTACTTC. The variable domain in full, with the rest retrieved from reference TRBV2 and TRBJ2-7, is EPEVTQTPSHQVTQMGQEVILRCVPISNHLYFYWYRQILGQKVEFLVSFYNNEISEKSEIFDDQFSVERPDGSNFTLKIRSTKLEDSAMYFCASSGSRTSLYEQYFGPGTRLTVT.

The rearrangement joins TRBV7-9 to TRBJ2-3; 7 bases agree with TRBD1. Germline V gene lookup returns CDR1 SEHNR and CDR2 FQNEAQ (reference sequence). CDR3 length: 15 amino acids. V was pared by 4 bases and J by 1 base, with 5 bases of the junction left unmatched. CDR3 nucleotides: TGTGCCAGCAGCTCACGAGGACAGGGCACAGATACGCAGTATTTT. It specifies CASSSRGQGTDTQYF.